This TCR beta chain was found in a study of blood T cell repertoires in COVID-19. CDR1 is MGHDK, CDR2 SYGVNS, per germline. V dropped 6 bases and J dropped 5; count of bases not matched to a gene: 7. The CDR3 has 14 residues. Original handling: Reference gene primer amplification in the assay estimated nucleated cell counts. Repertoires were generated with immunoSEQ multiplex PCR, while TCRdb's copy carries only in-frame clones and drops some. The V and J calls and clone size come from that table; D and trimming were worked out from the DNA. The profile covers 250,000 or so clones, with 70% to 90% appearing a single time and 3% taken by the ten largest.

Sequencing was performed on peripheral blood. This sequence originates from a man younger than 35 with active or convalescent COVID-19. J is TRBJ1-2 and V is TRBV25-1, with 9 bases that match TRBD1. The CDR3 is CASRGSGTGYGYTF. The CDR3 DNA sequence: TGTGCCAGCAGGGGATCCGGGACAGGGTATGGCTACACCTTC.